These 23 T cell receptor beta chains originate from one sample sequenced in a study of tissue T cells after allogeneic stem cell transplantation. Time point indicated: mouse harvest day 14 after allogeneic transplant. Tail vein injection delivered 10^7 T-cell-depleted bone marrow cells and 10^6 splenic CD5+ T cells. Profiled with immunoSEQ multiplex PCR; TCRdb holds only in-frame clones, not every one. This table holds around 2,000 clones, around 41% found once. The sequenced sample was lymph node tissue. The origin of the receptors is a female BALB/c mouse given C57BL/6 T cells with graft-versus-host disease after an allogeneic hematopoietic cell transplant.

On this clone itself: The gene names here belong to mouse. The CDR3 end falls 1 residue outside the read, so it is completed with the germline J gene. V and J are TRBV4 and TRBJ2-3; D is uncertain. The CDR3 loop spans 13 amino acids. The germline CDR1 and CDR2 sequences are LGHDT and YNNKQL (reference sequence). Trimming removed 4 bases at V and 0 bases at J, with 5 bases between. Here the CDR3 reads CASSWGSAETLYF. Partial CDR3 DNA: TGTGCCAGCAGCTGGGGAAGTGCAGAAACGCTGTAT.

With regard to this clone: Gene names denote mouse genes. CDR3 loop: CASSDWGGYEQYF. The CDR3 bases that were read are TGTGCCAGCAGTGACTGGGGGGGCTATGAACAGTAC. This chain joins TRBV13-3 and TRBJ2-7; 9 nucleotides line up with TRBD2. The read ends 1 residue before the CDR3 terminus; that terminus is restored from the germline J gene. J gave up 3 bases and V 2 bases, and 0 bases lay outside the gene matches. The CDR3 covers 13 residues. Germline values: CDR1 NNHDY, CDR2 SYVADS.

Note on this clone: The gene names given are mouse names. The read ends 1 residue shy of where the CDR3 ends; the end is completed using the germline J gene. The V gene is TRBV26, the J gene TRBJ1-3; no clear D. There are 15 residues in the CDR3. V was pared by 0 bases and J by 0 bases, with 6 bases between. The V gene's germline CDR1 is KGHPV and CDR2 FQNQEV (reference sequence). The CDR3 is CASSLSGISGNTLYF. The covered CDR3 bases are TGTGCCAGCAGTCTGTCAGGAATTTCTGGAAATACGCTCTAT.

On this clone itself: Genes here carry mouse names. CDR3 sequence reads: CASSVQDTEVFF. Partial CDR3 DNA: TGTGCCAGCAGTGTACAGGACACAGAAGTCTTC. The chain has TRBV26 and TRBJ1-1, with D possibly being TRBD1 (5 bases). The CDR3 extends 1 residue past the end of the read, so its final part is completed from the germline J gene. Between the trimmed V and J ends, which lost 5 bases and 3 bases, there was a span of 7 bases. This CDR3 spans 12 amino acids. Germline CDR1 is KGHPV and CDR2 is FQNQEV (reference sequence).

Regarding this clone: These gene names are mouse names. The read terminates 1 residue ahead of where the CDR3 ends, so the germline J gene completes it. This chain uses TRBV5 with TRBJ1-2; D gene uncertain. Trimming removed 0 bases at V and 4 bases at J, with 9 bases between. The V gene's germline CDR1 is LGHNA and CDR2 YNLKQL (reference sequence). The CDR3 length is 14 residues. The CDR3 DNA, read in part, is TGTGCCAGCAGCCAAGAGGGAGAGGGCTCCGACTACACC. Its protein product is CASSQEGEGSDYT. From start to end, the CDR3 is CASSQEGEGSDYTF.

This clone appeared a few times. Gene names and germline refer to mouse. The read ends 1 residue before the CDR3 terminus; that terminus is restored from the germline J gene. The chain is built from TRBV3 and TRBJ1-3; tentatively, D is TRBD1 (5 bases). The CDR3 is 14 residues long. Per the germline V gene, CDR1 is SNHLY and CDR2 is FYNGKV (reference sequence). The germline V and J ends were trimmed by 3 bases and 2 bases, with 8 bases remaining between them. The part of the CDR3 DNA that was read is TGTGCCAGCAGCTTTCGGGGGACTGGAAATACGCTCTAT. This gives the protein CASSFRGTGNTLY. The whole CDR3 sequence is CASSFRGTGNTLYF.

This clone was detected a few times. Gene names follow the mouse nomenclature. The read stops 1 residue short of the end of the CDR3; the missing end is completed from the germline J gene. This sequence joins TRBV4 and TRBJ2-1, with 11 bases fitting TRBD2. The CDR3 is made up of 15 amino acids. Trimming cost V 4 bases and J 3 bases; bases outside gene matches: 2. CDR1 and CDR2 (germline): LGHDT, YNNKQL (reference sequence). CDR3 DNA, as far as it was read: TGTGCCAGCAGCTCCGACTGGGGGGGCTATGCTGAGCAGTTC. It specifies CASSSDWGGYAEQF. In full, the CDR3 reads CASSSDWGGYAEQFF.

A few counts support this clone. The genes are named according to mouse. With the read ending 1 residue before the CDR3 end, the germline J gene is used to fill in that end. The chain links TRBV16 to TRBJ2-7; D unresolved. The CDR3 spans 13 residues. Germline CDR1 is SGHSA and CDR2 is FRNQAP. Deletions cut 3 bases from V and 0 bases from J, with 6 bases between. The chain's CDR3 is CASSFAGSYEQYF. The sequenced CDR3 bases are TGTGCAAGCAGCTTTGCAGGCTCCTATGAACAGTAC. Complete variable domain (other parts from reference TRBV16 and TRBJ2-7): NAGVIQTPRHKVTGKGQEATLWCEPISGHSAVFWYRQTIVQGLEFLTYFRNQAPIDDSGMPKERFSAQMPNQSHSTLKIQSTQPQDSAVYLCASSFAGSYEQYFGPGTRLTVL.

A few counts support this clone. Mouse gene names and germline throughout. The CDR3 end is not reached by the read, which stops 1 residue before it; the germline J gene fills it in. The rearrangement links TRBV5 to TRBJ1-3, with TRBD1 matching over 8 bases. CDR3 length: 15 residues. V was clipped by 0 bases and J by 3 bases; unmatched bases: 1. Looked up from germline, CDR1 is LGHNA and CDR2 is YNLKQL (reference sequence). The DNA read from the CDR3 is TGTGCCAGCAGCCAAGACAGGGGGCGTGGAAATACGCTCTAT. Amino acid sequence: CASSQDRGRGNTLY. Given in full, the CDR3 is CASSQDRGRGNTLYF.

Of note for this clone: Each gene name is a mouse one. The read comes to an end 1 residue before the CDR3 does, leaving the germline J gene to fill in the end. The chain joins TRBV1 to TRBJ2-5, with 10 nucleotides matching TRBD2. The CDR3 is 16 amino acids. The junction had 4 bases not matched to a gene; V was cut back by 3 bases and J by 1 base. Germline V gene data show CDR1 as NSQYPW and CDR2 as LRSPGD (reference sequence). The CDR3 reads CTCSARTGGHQDTQYF. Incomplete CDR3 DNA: TGCACCTGCAGTGCTCGGACTGGGGGACACCAAGACACCCAGTAC. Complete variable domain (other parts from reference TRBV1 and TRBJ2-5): VTLLEQNPRWRLVPRGQAVNLRCILKNSQYPWMSWYQQDLQKQLQWLFTLRSPGDKEVKSLPGADYLATRVTDTELRLQVANMSQGRTLYCTCSARTGGHQDTQYFGPGTRLLVL.

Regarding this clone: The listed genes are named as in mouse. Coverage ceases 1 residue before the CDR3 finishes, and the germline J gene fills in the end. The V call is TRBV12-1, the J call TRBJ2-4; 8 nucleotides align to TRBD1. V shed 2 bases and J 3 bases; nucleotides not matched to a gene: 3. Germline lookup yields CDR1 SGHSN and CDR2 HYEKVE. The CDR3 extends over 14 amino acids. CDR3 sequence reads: CASSPTGGQNTLYF. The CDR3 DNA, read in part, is TGTGCCAGCTCTCCTACAGGGGGACAAAACACCTTGTAC.

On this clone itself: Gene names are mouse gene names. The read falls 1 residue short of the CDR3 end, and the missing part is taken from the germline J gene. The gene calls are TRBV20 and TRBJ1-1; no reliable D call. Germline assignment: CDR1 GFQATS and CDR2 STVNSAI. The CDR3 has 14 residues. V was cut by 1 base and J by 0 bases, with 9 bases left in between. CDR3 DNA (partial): TGTGGTGCTAGGGTTCGCAGCGCAAACACAGAAGTCTTC. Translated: CGARVRSANTEVF. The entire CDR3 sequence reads CGARVRSANTEVFF.

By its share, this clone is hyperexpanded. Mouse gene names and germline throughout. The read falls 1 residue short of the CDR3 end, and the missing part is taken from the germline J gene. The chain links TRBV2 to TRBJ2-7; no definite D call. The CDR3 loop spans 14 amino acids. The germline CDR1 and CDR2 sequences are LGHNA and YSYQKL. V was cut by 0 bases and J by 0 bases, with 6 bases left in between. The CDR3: CASSQDPNSYEQYF. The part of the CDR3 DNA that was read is TGTGCCAGCAGCCAAGATCCCAACTCCTATGAACAGTAC.

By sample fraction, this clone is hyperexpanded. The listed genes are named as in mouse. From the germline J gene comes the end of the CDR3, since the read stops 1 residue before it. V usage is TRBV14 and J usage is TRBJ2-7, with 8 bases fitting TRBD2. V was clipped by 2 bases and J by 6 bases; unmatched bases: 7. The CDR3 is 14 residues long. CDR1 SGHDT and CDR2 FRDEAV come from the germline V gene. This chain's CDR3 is CASSLVGGAREQYF. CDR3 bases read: TGTGCCAGCAGTTTAGTGGGGGGGGCGCGTGAACAGTAC.

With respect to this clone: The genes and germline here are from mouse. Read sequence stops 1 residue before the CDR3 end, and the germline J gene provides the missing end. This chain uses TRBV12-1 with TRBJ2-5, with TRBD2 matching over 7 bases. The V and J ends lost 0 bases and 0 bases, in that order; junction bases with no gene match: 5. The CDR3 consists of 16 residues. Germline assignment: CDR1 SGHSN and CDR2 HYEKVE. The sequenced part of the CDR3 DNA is TGTGCCAGCTCTCTCGCTCTGGGGGTTAACCAAGACACCCAGTAC. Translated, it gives CASSLALGVNQDTQY. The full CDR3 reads CASSLALGVNQDTQYF. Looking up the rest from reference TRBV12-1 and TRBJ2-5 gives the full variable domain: DSGVVQSPRHIIKEKGGRSVLTCIPISGHSNVVWYQQTLGKELKFLIQHYEKVERDKGFLPSRFSVQQFDDYHSEMNMSALELEDSAMYFCASSLALGVNQDTQYFGPGTRLLVL.

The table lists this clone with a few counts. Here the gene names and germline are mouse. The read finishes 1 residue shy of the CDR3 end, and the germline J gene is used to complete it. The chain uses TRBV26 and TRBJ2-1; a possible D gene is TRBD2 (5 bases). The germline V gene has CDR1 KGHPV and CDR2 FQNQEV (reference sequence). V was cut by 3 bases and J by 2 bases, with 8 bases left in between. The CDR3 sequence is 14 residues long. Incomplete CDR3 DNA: TGTGCCAGCAGTCTTCGGACTCACTATGCTGAGCAGTTC. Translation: CASSLRTHYAEQF. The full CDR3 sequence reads CASSLRTHYAEQFF.

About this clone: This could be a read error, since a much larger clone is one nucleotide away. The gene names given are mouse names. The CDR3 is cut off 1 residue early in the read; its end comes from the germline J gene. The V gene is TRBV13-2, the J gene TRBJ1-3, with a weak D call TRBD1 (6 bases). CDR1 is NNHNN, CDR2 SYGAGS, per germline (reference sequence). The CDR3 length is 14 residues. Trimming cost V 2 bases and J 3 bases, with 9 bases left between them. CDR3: CASGEQGYGNTLYF. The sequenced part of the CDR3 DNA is TGTGCCAGCGGTGAGCAGGGGTATGGAAATACGCTCTAT.

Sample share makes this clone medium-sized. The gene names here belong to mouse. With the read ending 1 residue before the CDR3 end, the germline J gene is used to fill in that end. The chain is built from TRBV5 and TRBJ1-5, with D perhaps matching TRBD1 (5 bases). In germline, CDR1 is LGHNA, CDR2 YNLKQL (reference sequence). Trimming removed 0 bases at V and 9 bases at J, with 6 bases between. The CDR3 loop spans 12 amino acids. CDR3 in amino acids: CASSQERGAPLF. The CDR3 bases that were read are TGTGCCAGCAGCCAAGAGAGGGGGGCTCCGCTT.

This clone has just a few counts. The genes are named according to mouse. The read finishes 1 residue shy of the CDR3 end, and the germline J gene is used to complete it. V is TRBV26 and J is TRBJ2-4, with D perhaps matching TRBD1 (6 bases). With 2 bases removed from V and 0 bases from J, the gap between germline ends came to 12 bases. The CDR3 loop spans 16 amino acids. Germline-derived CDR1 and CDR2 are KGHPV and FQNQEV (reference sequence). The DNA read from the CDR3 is TGTGCCAGCAGTCTGGCACAGGGTTCTAGTCAAAACACCTTGTAC. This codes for CASSLAQGSSQNTLY. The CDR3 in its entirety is CASSLAQGSSQNTLYF. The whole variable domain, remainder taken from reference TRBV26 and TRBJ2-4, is NSKVIQTPRYLVKGQGQKAKMRCIPEKGHPVVFWYQQNKNNEFKFLINFQNQEVLQQIDMTEKRFSAECPSNSPCSLEIQSSEAGDSALYLCASSLAQGSSQNTLYFGAGTRLSVL.

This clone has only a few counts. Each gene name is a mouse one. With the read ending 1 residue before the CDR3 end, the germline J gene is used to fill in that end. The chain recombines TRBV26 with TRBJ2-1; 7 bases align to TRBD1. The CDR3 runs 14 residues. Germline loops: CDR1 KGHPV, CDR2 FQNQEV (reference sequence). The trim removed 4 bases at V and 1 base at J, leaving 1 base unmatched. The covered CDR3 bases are TGTGCCAGCAGTCGGGACAGAAACTATGCTGAGCAGTTC. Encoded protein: CASSRDRNYAEQF. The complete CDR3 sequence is CASSRDRNYAEQFF.

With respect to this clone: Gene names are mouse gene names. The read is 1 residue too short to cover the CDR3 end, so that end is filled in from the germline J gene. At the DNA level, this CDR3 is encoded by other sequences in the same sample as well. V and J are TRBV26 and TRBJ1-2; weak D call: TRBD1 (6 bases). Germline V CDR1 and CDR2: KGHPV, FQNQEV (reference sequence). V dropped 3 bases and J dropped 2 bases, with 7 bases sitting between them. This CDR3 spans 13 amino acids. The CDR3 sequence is CASSLGQNSDYTF. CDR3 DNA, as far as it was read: TGTGCCAGCAGTCTTGGACAGAACTCCGACTACACC.

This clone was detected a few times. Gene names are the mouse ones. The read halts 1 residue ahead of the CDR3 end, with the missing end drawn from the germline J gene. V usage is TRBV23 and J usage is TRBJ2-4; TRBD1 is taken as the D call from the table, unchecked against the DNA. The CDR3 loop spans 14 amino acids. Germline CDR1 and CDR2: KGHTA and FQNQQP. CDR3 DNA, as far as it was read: TGCTCCAGCAGTCAACAGGGGAGTCAAAACACCTTGTAC. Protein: CSSSQQGSQNTLY. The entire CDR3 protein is CSSSQQGSQNTLYF.

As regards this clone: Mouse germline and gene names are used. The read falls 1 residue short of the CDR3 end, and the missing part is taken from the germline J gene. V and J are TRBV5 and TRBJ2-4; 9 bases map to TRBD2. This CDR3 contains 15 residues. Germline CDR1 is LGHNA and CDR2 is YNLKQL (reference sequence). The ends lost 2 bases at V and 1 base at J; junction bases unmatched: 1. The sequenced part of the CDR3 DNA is TGTGCCAGCAGCCAACACTGGGGGGGTCAAAACACCTTGTAC. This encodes CASSQHWGGQNTLY. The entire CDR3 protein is CASSQHWGGQNTLYF.